The 9 T cell receptor beta chains below all came from one sample that was sequenced in a study of T cells in Graves' hyperthyroidism and ophthalmopathy. Template material for amplifying TCR beta CDR3 regions consisted of RNA transcripts. HTBI primers were the set used in a first-round RT-PCR of the TCR CDR3. TCRdb fed the multiplex PCR reads into MiXCR, producing one record per CDR3 protein. The sample has about 600,000 distinct CDR3 sequences, more than 13% seen once. Sequenced input: blood. The receptors here all came from a woman younger than 30 with Graves' ophthalmopathy.

About this clonotype: This sequence may be a read error, since a much larger clone differs from it by one base. V is TRBV4-2 and J is TRBJ2-5; D is unresolved. The CDR3 length is 14 residues. In germline, CDR1 is LGHNA, CDR2 YNFKEQ. CDR3 amino acids: CASSQEGRQETQHF. As DNA, the CDR3 is TGTGCCAGCAGCCAAGAAGGACGTCAAGAGACCCAGCACTTC.

The V and J genes are TRBV14 and TRBJ2-1; 9 positions match TRBD2. The germline V gene encodes CDR1 SGHDN and CDR2 FVKESK. Trimming at V came to 4 bases and at J to 4 bases, leaving 14 bases not matched to a gene. CDR3 size: 18 residues. The CDR3 region has the DNA TGTGCCAGCAGCCGCTATAGCGGGAGTCTCATAGGATACAATGAGCAGTTCTTC. Amino acid sequence: CASSRYSGSLIGYNEQFF.

V gene TRBV4-2 combines with J gene TRBJ2-1, with unresolved D. Trimming shortened V by 1 base and J by 1 base, and 11 bases separated the two germline ends. Germline V CDR1 and CDR2: LGHNA, YNFKEQ. The CDR3 totals 16 residues. The CDR3 protein is CASSQAEVSSYNEQFF. The DNA of the CDR3 is TGTGCCAGCAGCCAAGCAGAGGTCTCATCCTACAATGAGCAGTTCTTC.

This clonotype was detected many times. The genes are TRBV12-3 or TRBV12-4 and TRBJ2-1; TRBD1 matches at 7 bases. J lost 5 bases, V lost 7 bases, and 14 bases had no gene match. The CDR3 loop spans 16 amino acids. CDR3: CASILGMGTEHNEQFF. The CDR3 DNA reads as TGTGCCAGCATCCTAGGTATGGGGACAGAGCACAATGAGCAGTTCTTC.

This clonotype was observed many times. The rearrangement joins TRBV30 to TRBJ1-6; D gene uncertain. This CDR3 region has 14 residues. Germline V gives CDR1 GTSNPN, CDR2 SVGIG (reference sequence). Trimming took off 0 bases at V and 5 bases at J, with 8 bases between the two ends. The CDR3 loop reads CAWSVTDHNSPLHF. DNA for the CDR3: TGTGCCTGGAGTGTAACGGACCATAATTCACCCCTCCACTTT.

CDR3 DNA: TGTGCCAGCAGGCCCGCGGGGACTACCTACGAGCAGTACTTC. Protein product: CASRPAGTTYEQYF. This chain joins TRBV14 and TRBJ2-7, with 7 bases lining up with TRBD2. Per the germline V gene, CDR1 is SGHDN and CDR2 is FVKESK. After removal of 6 bases from V and 2 bases from J, the junction contained 7 bases not matched to a gene. The CDR3 runs 14 residues.

This clonotype was seen many times. The chain carries TRBV6-1 and TRBJ1-1, with D maybe TRBD1 (5 bases). Germline CDR1 and CDR2: MNHNS and SASEGT. There are 12 residues in the CDR3. The V gene lost 5 bases and the J gene lost 11 bases, with 15 bases spanning the gap. Written as DNA, the CDR3 is TGTGCCAGCAGTTCAACAGGAGAGGGGGCTTTCTTT. It is translated as CASSSTGEGAFF.

This clonotype appeared many times. The chain recombines TRBV2 with TRBJ1-4, with D perhaps matching TRBD1 (6 bases). CDR1 SNHLY and CDR2 FYNNEI come from the germline V gene. V gave up 1 base and J gave up 3 bases, with 12 bases separating them. CDR3 length: 16 amino acids. The CDR3 sequence: CASSEGTAEANEKLFF. The DNA of the CDR3 is TGTGCCAGCAGTGAAGGGACAGCCGAGGCTAATGAAAAACTGTTTTTT.

At least ten counts were recorded for this clonotype. The chain links TRBV11-3 to TRBJ1-1; unclear D gene. Trimming pared 4 bases from V and 1 base from J, leaving 16 bases between. The CDR3 sequence is 16 residues long. The germline gives CDR1 SGHNT, CDR2 YENEEA. In DNA, the CDR3 is TGTGCCAGCAGCTCTTCCTTCGGGGTCCAGAACACTGAAGCTTTCTTT. It specifies CASSSSFGVQNTEAFF.